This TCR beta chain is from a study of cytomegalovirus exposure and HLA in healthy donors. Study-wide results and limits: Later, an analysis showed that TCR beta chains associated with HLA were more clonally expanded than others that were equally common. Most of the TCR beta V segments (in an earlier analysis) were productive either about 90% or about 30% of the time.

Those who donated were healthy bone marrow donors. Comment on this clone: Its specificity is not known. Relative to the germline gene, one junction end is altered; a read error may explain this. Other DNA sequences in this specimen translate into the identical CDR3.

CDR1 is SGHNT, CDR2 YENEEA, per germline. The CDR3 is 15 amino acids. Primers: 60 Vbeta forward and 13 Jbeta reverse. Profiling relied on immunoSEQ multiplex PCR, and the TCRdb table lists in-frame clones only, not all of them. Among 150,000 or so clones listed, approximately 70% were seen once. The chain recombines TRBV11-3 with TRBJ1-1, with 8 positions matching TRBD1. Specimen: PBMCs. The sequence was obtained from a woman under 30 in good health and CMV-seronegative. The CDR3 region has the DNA TGCGCCAGCAGCTTCCGGGACAGGCCAAACACTGAAGCTTTCTTT. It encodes CASSFRDRPNTEAFF.